This T cell receptor beta chain stems from a study of technical replicates of blood from several donors. The CDR3 totals 15 residues. The V gene's germline CDR1 is MDHEN and CDR2 SYDVKM. V trimming: 6 bases; J trimming: 2 bases; junction bases outside the gene matches: 9. Using immunoSEQ multiplex PCR, the repertoire was profiled, and TCRdb retains in-frame clones only, with some absent. The data contain roughly 80,000 clones, approximately 90% of them singletons. This clone was seen only once. This clonotype originated in a human donor in good health. This chain joins TRBV28 and TRBJ2-7, with TRBD2 identical over 8 bases. Sequencing was performed on T cells isolated from PBMCs. CDR3 loop: CASSKLREGTYEQYF. The CDR3 DNA is TGTGCCAGCAGCAAACTCCGGGAGGGGACCTACGAGCAGTACTTC.